Below, 28 T cell receptor beta chains from the same sample are listed, as sequenced in a study of shared clonotypes between healthy human individuals. Data came from immunoSEQ multiplex PCR; TCRdb stores just in-frame clones and leaves some out. The table has roughly 480,000 clones, 79% seen once; the top ten hold approximately 12%. Specimen: PBMCs. These TCRs come from a woman in her thirties or forties in good health. Some clones in this sample may be carry-over from other donors' samples.

This rearrangement joins TRBV7-9 to TRBJ2-7; D ambiguous. Germline values: CDR1 SEHNR, CDR2 FQNEAQ (reference sequence). V lost 0 bases and J 2 bases, leaving 11 bases between the germline ends. CDR3 size: 15 residues. The CDR3 is CASSLAPSITYEQYF. The CDR3 nucleotides are TGTGCCAGCAGCTTAGCCCCATCAATAACCTACGAGCAGTACTTC. The complete variable domain, with remaining parts taken from reference TRBV7-9 and TRBJ2-7, reads DTGVSQNPRHKITKRGQNVTFRCDPISEHNRLYWYRQTLGQGPEFLTYFQNEAQLEKSRLLSDRFSAERPKGSFSTLEIQRTEQGDSAMYLCASSLAPSITYEQYFGPGTRLTVT.

The count of this clone is one. CDR3 in DNA: TGTGCCACCCTTAGCGGGAGCTCCTACAATGAGCAGTTCTTC. This encodes CATLSGSSYNEQFF. The V call is TRBV28, the J call TRBJ2-1; 9 nucleotides agree with TRBD2. Germline CDR1 and CDR2: MDHEN and SYDVKM. J was trimmed by 0 bases and V by 10 bases; bases with no gene match: 4. This CDR3 contains 14 residues.

V and J are TRBV5-6 and TRBJ2-1, with D unresolved. Germline-derived CDR1 and CDR2 are SGHDT and YYEEEE. This CDR3 has 15 amino acids. V was cut by 0 bases and J by 5 bases, with 12 bases left in between. In DNA, the CDR3 is TGTGCCAGCAGCTTGGGAAGGATTTACAACAATGAGCAGTTCTTC. Amino acid sequence: CASSLGRIYNNEQFF.

The rearrangement uses TRBV6-4 and TRBJ2-3; 11 bases fit TRBD2. V was pared by 3 bases and J by 0 bases, with 2 bases of the junction left unmatched. CDR3 length: 16 amino acids. Germline CDR1 is MRHNA and CDR2 is SNTAGT. CDR3 bases: TGTGCCAGCAGTGAACTAGCGGGAGACAGCACAGATACGCAGTATTTT. Protein product: CASSELAGDSTDTQYF.

This sequence joins TRBV11-3 and TRBJ2-7; 10 bases match TRBD1. The CDR3 has 14 residues. With V trimmed by 5 bases and J by 4 bases, 5 bases remained unmatched. Germline assignment: CDR1 SGHNT and CDR2 YENEEA. CDR3 nucleotide sequence: TGTGCCAGCAGCCCCGGGACAGGGGATTACGAGCAGTACTTC. This gives the protein CASSPGTGDYEQYF.

Concerning this clone: One end of the junction fails to match germline, which may point to a read error. The chain carries TRBV7-2 and TRBJ2-3; D is unclear. Germline CDR1 and CDR2: SGHTA and FQGNSA. The CDR3 loop spans 13 amino acids. The CDR3: CASSLSYRDLFHF. The CDR3 nucleotides are TGTGCCAGCAGCTTATCTTACCGAGACTTGTTCCATTTT. Drawing the rest from reference TRBV7-2 and TRBJ2-3, the complete variable domain is GAGVSQSPSNKVTEKGKDVELRCDPISGHTALYWYRQSLGQGLEFLIYFQGNSAPDKSGLPSDRFSAERTGGSVSTLTIQRTQQEDSAVYLCASSLSYRDLFHFGPGTRLTVL.

The chain is built from TRBV28 and TRBJ2-7; weak D call: TRBD1 (5 bases). Trimming left V 7 bases short and J 0 bases short, with 16 bases between. Germline V gives CDR1 MDHEN, CDR2 SYDVKM. This CDR3 is built from 15 residues. CDR3 protein: CASMGPLGNSYEQYF. In DNA, the CDR3 is TGTGCCAGCATGGGGCCATTGGGAAACTCCTACGAGCAGTACTTC. The whole variable domain, remainder taken from reference TRBV28 and TRBJ2-7, is DVKVTQSSRYLVKRTGEKVFLECVQDMDHENMFWYRQDPGLGLRLIYFSYDVKMKEKGDIPEGYSVSREKKERFSLILESASTNQTSMYLCASMGPLGNSYEQYFGPGTRLTVT.

With regard to this clone: A read error may account for a junction end that differs from germline. The chain carries TRBV27 and TRBJ2-1; 9 bases align to TRBD2. The CDR3 is made up of 12 amino acids. The V gene's germline CDR1 is MNHEY and CDR2 SMNVEV (reference sequence). The DNA of the CDR3 is TGTGCCAGCAGGTATAGCGGGGGATTTCTCCTCTTC. This sequence encodes CASRYSGGFLLF.

Turning to this clone: This same CDR3 is encoded by further DNA sequences in the sample. The chain couples TRBV7-3 to TRBJ2-5; the match to TRBD1 covers 9 bases. V shed 5 bases, J shed 5 bases, and the junction held 3 bases outside the gene matches. Germline V CDR1 and CDR2: SGHTA, FQGTGA. CDR3 length: 13 residues. CDR3 sequence reads: CASSPGQGETQYF. The CDR3 region has the DNA TGTGCCAGCAGCCCTGGACAGGGGGAGACCCAGTACTTC.

The table lists this clone with many counts. The chain has TRBV10-1 and TRBJ2-1; 8 bases are shared with TRBD2. After removal of 3 bases from V and 2 bases from J, the junction contained 3 bases not matched to a gene. Germline CDR1 is WNHNN and CDR2 is SYGVQD (reference sequence). The CDR3 consists of 15 residues. The CDR3, as DNA: TGCGCCAGCAGTGAATGGCGGGGGGCCTACAATGAGCAGTTCTTC. Translated: CASSEWRGAYNEQFF.

The V gene is TRBV30, the J gene TRBJ1-3; D remains unclear. Trimming cost V 1 base and J 7 bases, with 2 bases left between them. Germline V gene sequence: CDR1 GTSNPN, CDR2 SVGIG (reference sequence). The CDR3 totals 10 residues. The CDR3 here is CAWSDNTIYF. CDR3 DNA: TGTGCCTGGAGTGACAACACCATATATTTT.

The chain has TRBV4-3 and TRBJ2-3, with 8 bases lining up with TRBD2. Per the germline V gene, CDR1 is LGHNA and CDR2 is YSLEER. J gave up 0 bases and V 7 bases, and 6 bases lay outside the gene matches. The CDR3 sequence is 15 residues long. CDR3 region: CASKRGRSSTDTQYF. The CDR3 DNA follows: TGCGCCAGCAAACGCGGGAGGAGTAGCACAGATACGCAGTATTTT.

This clone was seen just once. This sequence joins TRBV19 and TRBJ2-4, with 10 bases identical to TRBD1. Looked up from germline, CDR1 is LNHDA and CDR2 is SQIVND (reference sequence). The junction had 7 bases not matched to a gene; V was cut back by 5 bases and J by 6 bases. This CDR3 has 15 residues. This chain's CDR3 is CASSAGTGVGNIQYF. The CDR3 DNA reads TGTGCCAGTAGTGCCGGGACAGGGGTAGGAAACATTCAGTACTTC.

This rearrangement joins TRBV12-1 to TRBJ1-4. TRBV12-1 has pseudogene status. The CDR3 has 14 residues. The CDR3 is CASSQGASREKLFF. DNA for the CDR3: TGTGCCAGCAGTCAAGGCGCGAGTCGTGAAAAACTGTTTTTT.

The rearrangement joins TRBV30 to TRBJ1-1; possible D gene TRBD1, 6 bases. The V gene lost 3 bases and the J gene lost 6 bases, with 14 bases spanning the gap. Germline CDR1 and CDR2: GTSNPN and SVGIG (reference sequence). This CDR3 has 13 residues. Here the CDR3 DNA reads TGTGCCTGGAGCACAGGGAATGGGCCTGAAGCTTTCTTT. This codes for CAWSTGNGPEAFF.

Only one count was recorded for this clone. This CDR3 reads CSVDHSSYNEQFF. CDR3 in DNA: TGCAGCGTTGATCACAGCTCCTACAATGAGCAGTTCTTC. V usage is TRBV29-1 and J usage is TRBJ2-1; D is unresolved. Trimming shortened V by 3 bases and J by 0 bases, and 6 bases separated the two germline ends. This CDR3 is 13 amino acids long. The germline V gene has CDR1 SQVTM and CDR2 ANQGSEA.

V gene TRBV10-3 combines with J gene TRBJ2-5, with 12 bases matching TRBD2. CDR1 is ENHRY and CDR2 is SYGVKD in the germline V gene. The ends lost 10 bases at V and 2 bases at J; junction bases unmatched: 5. The CDR3 is 14 amino acids. This CDR3 reads CATKLAGGQETQYF. CDR3 nucleotides: TGTGCCACCAAACTAGCGGGGGGACAAGAGACCCAGTACTTC.

Only a few counts were recorded for this clone. Other DNA sequences in this specimen translate into the identical CDR3. The chain joins TRBV29-1 to TRBJ2-7, with 8 bases matching TRBD1. The germline CDR1 and CDR2 sequences are SQVTM and ANQGSEA. The trim removed 8 bases at V and 6 bases at J, leaving 9 bases unmatched. The CDR3 has 12 residues. Here the CDR3 reads CSTKGQGSEQYF. The CDR3 nucleotides are TGCAGCACCAAAGGACAGGGCAGCGAGCAGTACTTC.

The genes are TRBV27 and TRBJ2-7; 12 positions match TRBD2. The CDR3 length is 15 residues. V was pared by 2 bases and J by 4 bases, with 3 bases of the junction left unmatched. The germline CDR1 and CDR2 sequences are MNHEY and SMNVEV (reference sequence). CDR3 bases: TGTGCCAGCAGTTTAGAGACTAGCGGGAGATACGAGCAGTACTTC. Translated: CASSLETSGRYEQYF.

The gene calls are TRBV5-1 and TRBJ1-1; 7 positions agree with TRBD1. J lost 0 bases, V lost 0 bases, and 8 bases had no gene match. This CDR3 spans 17 amino acids. From germline, CDR1 is SGHRS and CDR2 YFSETQ. CDR3 sequence: CASSLAGTANMNTEAFF. The DNA of the CDR3 is TGCGCCAGCAGCTTGGCCGGGACAGCGAACATGAACACTGAAGCTTTCTTT.

The chain combines TRBV4-1 with TRBJ2-5, with 12 positions matching TRBD2. CDR1 is MGHRA and CDR2 is YSYEKL in the germline V gene. The CDR3 runs to 18 residues. V lost 0 bases, J lost 3 bases, and 8 bases stayed unmatched. This chain's CDR3 is CASSQDPVLAGGEETQYF. The CDR3 coding sequence is TGCGCCAGCAGCCAAGATCCGGTACTAGCGGGAGGAGAAGAGACCCAGTACTTC.

J is TRBJ2-1 and V is TRBV29-1, with 7 bases fitting TRBD2. Germline trimming cut 5 bases from V and 0 bases from J; bases unmatched to any gene: 4. The CDR3 length is 14 residues. Germline CDR1 and CDR2: SQVTM and ANQGSEA. The CDR3 loop is CSVTGGSSYNEQFF. The CDR3 DNA follows: TGCAGCGTTACCGGGGGGAGCTCCTACAATGAGCAGTTCTTC.

This clone was detected many times. Other nucleotide sequences in the sample specify the same CDR3. The chain links TRBV6-1 to TRBJ2-1; 9 nucleotides match TRBD2. J lost 2 bases, V lost 1 base, and 3 bases had no gene match. In germline, CDR1 is MNHNS, CDR2 SASEGT. The CDR3 totals 16 residues. The CDR3 sequence is CASSEEGGRAYNEQFF. The CDR3 nucleotides read TGTGCCAGCAGTGAAGAGGGCGGGAGGGCCTACAATGAGCAGTTCTTC.

The genes are TRBV7-3 and TRBJ2-2; TRBD2 is a possible D gene (6 bases). CDR1 is SGHTA, CDR2 FQGTGA, per germline. V shed 4 bases and J shed 6 bases, with 15 bases lying between them. The CDR3 covers 15 residues. The CDR3 DNA follows: TGTGCCAGCAGCTCGGTTCCTAGCGTAGCCGGGGAGCTGTTTTTT. This translates into CASSSVPSVAGELFF.

The rearrangement links TRBV29-1 to TRBJ2-3; D is uncertain. The CDR3 runs to 12 residues. The germline V gene encodes CDR1 SQVTM and CDR2 ANQGSEA. V was shortened by 5 bases and J by 0 bases, with 6 bases between the two germline ends. The DNA for the CDR3 is TGCAGCGTTCTCGGAAGCACAGATACGCAGTATTTT. Protein: CSVLGSTDTQYF.

The chain uses TRBV7-9 and TRBJ2-6, with 10 bases matching TRBD1. Germline V gene data show CDR1 as SEHNR and CDR2 as FQNEAQ (reference sequence). This CDR3 comprises 17 residues. J was trimmed by 4 bases and V by 5 bases; bases with no gene match: 8. This CDR3 reads CASSPRDRGSGANVLTF. The CDR3 coding sequence is TGTGCCAGCAGCCCCCGGGACAGGGGTTCGGGGGCCAACGTCCTGACTTTC.

J is TRBJ2-3 and V is TRBV7-3; 10 positions match TRBD2. After removal of 4 bases from V and 0 bases from J, the junction contained 1 base not matched to a gene. Germline-derived CDR1 and CDR2 are SGHTA and FQGTGA. CDR3 size: 15 residues. CDR3: CASSSLAGSTDTQYF. CDR3 in DNA: TGTGCCAGCAGCTCACTAGCGGGAAGCACAGATACGCAGTATTTT.

The V gene is TRBV5-6, the J gene TRBJ2-7, with TRBD2 matching 8 bases. V shed 4 bases, J shed 3 bases, and the junction held 9 bases outside the gene matches. The CDR3 totals 15 residues. Germline V gene lookup returns CDR1 SGHDT and CDR2 YYEEEE. CDR3 sequence reads: CASSQTLAGGYEQYF. The CDR3 DNA follows: TGTGCCAGCAGCCAAACCCTCGCGGGGGGCTACGAGCAGTACTTC. Drawing the rest from reference TRBV5-6 and TRBJ2-7, the complete variable domain is DAGVTQSPTHLIKTRGQQVTLRCSPKSGHDTVSWYQQALGQGPQFIFQYYEEEERQRGNFPDRFSGHQFPNYSSELNVNALLLGDSALYLCASSQTLAGGYEQYFGPGTRLTVT.